The clone carrying this T cell receptor (beta chain) was observed a single time. The target antigen is unknown. These data originate in a study of cytomegalovirus exposure and HLA in healthy donors. Findings of the study overall: Specificity for CMV antigens was confirmed in vitro for a few of the CMV-associated chains.

This CDR3 is 13 amino acids long. The germline V and J ends were trimmed by 3 bases and 3 bases, with 8 bases remaining between them. Germline loops: CDR1 SGHTA, CDR2 FQGTGA. 60 Vbeta and 13 Jbeta primers were used in PCR. Produced via immunoSEQ multiplex PCR; TCRdb's table is partial and in-frame only. The table has 150,000 to 200,000 clones, around three quarters seen once. This clonotype was sampled from a male donor in good health and CMV-seronegative. The J gene is TRBJ2-5, the V gene TRBV7-3; tentatively, D is TRBD1 (5 bases). The sample consisted of PBMCs. The CDR3 DNA reads as TGTGCCAGCAGCTTCGCCAGGGAAGAGACCCAGTACTTC. Its translation is CASSFAREETQYF. The whole variable domain, remainder taken from reference TRBV7-3 and TRBJ2-5, is GAGVSQTPSNKVTEKGKYVELRCDPISGHTALYWYRQSLGQGPEFLIYFQGTGAADDSGLPNDRFFAVRPEGSVSTLKIQRTERGDSAVYLCASSFAREETQYFGPGTRLLVL.